This T cell receptor beta chain is drawn from a study of blood T cell repertoires in COVID-19. Profiling relied on immunoSEQ multiplex PCR, and the TCRdb table lists in-frame clones only, not all of them. The sample holds about 120,000 clones; 80% to 90% are singletons and the top ten take about 19%. CDR3 length: 12 residues. V was clipped by 6 bases and J by 3 bases, with 8 bases between them. CDR1 MNHEY and CDR2 SVGAGI come from the germline V gene. Sequenced sample: peripheral blood. The chain recombines TRBV6-5 with TRBJ1-2; D is undetermined. This sequence originates from a human donor with acute or convalescent COVID-19. The donor label of this sample is uncertain. CDR3 bases: TGTGCCAGCAGGCCCATAGACTATGGCTACACCTTC. Translation gives CASRPIDYGYTF.